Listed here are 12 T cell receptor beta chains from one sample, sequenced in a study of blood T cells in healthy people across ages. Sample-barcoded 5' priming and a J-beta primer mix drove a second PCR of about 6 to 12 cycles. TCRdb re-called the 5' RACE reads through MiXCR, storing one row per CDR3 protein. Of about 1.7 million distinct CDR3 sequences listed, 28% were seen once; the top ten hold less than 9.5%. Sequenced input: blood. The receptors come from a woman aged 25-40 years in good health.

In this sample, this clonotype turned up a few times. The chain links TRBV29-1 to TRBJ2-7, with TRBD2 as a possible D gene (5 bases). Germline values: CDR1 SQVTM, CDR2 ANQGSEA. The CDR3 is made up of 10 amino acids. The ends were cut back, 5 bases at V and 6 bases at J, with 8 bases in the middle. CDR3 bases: TGCAGCGTTTGGGCGGGCGAGCAGTACTTC. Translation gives CSVWAGEQYF.

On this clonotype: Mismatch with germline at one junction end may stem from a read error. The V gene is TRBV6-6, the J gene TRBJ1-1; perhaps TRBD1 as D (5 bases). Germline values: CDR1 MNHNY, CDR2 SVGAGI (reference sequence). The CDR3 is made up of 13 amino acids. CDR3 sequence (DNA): TGTGCCAGAAGTTACCCAACAGGAACTGAAGCTTTCTTT. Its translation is CARSYPTGTEAFF.

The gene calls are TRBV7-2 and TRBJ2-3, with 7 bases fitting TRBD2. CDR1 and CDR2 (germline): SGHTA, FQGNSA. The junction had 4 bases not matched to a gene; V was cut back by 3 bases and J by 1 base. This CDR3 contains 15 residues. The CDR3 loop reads CASSFMAGGTDTQYF. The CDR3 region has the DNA TGTGCCAGCAGCTTTATGGCGGGGGGCACAGATACGCAGTATTTT.

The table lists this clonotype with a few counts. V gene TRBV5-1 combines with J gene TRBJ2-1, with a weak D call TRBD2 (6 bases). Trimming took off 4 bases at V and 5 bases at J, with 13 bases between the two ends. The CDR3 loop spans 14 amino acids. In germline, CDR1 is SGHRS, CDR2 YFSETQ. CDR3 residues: CASSRSGPNNEQFF. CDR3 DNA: TGCGCCAGCAGCAGGAGCGGGCCGAACAATGAGCAGTTCTTC. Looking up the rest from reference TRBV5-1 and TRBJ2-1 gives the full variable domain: KAGVTQTPRYLIKTRGQQVTLSCSPISGHRSVSWYQQTPGQGLQFLFEYFSETQRNKGNFPGRFSGRQFSNSRSEMNVSTLELGDSALYLCASSRSGPNNEQFFGPGTRLTVL.

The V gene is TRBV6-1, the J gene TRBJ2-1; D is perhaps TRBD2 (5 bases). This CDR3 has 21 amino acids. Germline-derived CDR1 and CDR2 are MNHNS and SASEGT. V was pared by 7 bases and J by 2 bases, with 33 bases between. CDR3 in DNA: TGTGCCAGCAACCCAAAGGCCCGGGGATGGAGTAGTCCTCTGACCTACAATGAGCAGTTCTTC. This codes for CASNPKARGWSSPLTYNEQFF.

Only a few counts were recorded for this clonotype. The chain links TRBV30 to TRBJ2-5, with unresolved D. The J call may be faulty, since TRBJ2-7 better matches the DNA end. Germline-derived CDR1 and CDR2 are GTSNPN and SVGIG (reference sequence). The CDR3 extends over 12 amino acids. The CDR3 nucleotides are TGTGCCTGGAGTGTAAACACCCGCGAGCAGTACTTC. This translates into CAWSVNTREQYF.

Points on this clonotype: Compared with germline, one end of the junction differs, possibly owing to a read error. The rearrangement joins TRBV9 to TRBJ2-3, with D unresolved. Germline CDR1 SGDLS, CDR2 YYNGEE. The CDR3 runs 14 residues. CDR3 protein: CASSPRFSTDTQDF. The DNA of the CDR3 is TGTGCCAGCAGCCCACGGTTCAGCACAGATACGCAGGATTTT.

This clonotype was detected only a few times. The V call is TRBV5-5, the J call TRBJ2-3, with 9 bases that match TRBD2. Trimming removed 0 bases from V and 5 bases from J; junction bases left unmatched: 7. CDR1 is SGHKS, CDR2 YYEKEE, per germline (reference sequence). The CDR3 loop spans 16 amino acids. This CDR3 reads CASSLVPAGGGDTQYF. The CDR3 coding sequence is TGTGCCAGCAGCTTGGTGCCAGCGGGAGGCGGAGATACGCAGTATTTT.

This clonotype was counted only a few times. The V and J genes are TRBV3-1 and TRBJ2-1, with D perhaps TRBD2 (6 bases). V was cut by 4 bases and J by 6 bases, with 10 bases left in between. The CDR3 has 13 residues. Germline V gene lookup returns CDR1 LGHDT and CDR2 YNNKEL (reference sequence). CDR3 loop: CASSLRLVNEQFF. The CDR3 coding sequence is TGTGCCAGCAGCCTCCGACTAGTCAATGAGCAGTTCTTC.

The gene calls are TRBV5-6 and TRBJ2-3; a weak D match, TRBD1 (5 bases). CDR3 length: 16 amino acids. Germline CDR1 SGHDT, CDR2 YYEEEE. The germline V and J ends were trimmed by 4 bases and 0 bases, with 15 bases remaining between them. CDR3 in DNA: TGTGCCAGCAGCAGAGACAGCCTACGAAGCACAGATACGCAGTATTTT. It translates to CASSRDSLRSTDTQYF.

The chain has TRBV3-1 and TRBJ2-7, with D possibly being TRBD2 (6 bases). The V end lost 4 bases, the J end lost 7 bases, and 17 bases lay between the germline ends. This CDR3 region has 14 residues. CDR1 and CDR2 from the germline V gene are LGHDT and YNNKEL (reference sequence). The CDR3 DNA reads TGTGCCAGCAGCCCGGCCTTTGGCGGGGAAGAGCAGTACTTC. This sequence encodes CASSPAFGGEEQYF.

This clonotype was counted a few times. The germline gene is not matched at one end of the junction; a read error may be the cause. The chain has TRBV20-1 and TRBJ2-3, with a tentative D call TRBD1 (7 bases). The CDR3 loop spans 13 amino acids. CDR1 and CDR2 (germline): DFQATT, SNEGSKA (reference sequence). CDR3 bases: TGCAGTGCTAGAGATCAGGGGGGAGATATGCAGTATTTT. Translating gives CSARDQGGDMQYF.